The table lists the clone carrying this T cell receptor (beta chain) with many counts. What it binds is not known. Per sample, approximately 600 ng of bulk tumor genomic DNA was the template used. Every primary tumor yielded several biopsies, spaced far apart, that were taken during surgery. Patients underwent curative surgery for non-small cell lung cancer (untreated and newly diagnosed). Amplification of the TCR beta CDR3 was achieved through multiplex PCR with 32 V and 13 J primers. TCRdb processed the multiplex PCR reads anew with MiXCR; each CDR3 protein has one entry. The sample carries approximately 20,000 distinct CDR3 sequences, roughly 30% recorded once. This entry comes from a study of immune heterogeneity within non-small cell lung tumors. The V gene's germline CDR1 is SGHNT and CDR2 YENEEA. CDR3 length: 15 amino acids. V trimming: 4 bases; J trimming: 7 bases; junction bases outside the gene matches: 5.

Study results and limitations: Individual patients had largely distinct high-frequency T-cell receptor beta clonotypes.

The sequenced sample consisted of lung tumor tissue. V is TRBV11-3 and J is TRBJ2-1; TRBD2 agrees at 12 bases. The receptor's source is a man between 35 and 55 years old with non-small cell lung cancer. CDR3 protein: CASSWRTSGNNEQFF. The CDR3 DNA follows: TGTGCCAGCAGCTGGAGGACTAGCGGGAATAATGAGCAGTTCTTC.